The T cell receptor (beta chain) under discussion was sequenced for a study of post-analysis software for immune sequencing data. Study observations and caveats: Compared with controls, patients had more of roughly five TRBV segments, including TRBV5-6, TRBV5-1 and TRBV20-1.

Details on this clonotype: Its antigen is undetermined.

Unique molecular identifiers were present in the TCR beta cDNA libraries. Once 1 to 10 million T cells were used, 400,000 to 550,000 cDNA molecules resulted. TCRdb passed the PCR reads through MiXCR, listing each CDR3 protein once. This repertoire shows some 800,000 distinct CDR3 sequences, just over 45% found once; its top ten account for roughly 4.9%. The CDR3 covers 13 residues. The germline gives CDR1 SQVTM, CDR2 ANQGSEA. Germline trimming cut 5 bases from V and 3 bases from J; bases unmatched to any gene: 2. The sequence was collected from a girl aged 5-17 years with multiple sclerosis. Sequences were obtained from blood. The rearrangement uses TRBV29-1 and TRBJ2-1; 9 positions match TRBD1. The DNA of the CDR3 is TGCAGCGTTAGGGACAGGGACTACAATGAGCAGTTCTTC. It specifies CSVRDRDYNEQFF.